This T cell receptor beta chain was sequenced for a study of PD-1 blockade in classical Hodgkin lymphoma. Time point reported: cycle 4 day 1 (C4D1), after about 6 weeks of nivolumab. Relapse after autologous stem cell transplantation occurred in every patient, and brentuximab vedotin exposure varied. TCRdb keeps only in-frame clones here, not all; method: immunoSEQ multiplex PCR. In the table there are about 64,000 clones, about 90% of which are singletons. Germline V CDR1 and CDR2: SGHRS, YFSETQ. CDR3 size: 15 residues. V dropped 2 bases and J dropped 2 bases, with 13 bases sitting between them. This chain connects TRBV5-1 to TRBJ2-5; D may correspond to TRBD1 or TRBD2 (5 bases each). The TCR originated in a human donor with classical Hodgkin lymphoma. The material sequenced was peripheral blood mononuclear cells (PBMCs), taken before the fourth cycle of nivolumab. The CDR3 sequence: CASSLGWGYQETQYF. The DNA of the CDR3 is TGCGCCAGCAGCTTAGGTTGGGGGTATCAAGAGACCCAGTACTTC.